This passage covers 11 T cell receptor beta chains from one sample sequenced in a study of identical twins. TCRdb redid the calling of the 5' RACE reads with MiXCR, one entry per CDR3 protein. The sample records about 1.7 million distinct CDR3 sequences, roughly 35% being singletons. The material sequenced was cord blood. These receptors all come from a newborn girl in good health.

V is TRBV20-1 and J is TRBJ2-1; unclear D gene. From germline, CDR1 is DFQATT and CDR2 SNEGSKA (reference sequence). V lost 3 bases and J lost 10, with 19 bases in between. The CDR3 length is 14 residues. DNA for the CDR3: TGCAGTGCTAGGACTTGGGTGGGTACTGGGGAGCAGTTCTTC. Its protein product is CSARTWVGTGEQFF.

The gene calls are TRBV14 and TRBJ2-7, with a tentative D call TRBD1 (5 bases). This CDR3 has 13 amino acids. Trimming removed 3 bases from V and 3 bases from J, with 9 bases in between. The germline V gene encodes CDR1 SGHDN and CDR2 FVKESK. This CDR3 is CASSHQGYYEQYF. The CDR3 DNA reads TGTGCCAGCAGCCACCAGGGTTACTACGAGCAGTACTTC.

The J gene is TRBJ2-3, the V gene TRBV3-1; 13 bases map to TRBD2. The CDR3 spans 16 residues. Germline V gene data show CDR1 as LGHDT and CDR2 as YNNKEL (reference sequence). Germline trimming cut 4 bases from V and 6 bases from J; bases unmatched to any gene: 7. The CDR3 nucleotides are TGTGCCAGCAGCCGAAGACTAGCGGGGGGCCAGGATACGCAGTATTTT. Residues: CASSRRLAGGQDTQYF.

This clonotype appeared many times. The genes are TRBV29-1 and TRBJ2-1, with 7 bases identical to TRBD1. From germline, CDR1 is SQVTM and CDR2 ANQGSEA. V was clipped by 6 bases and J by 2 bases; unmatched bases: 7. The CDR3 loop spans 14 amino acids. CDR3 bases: TGCAGCGTACTTTCGACAGGGCCCTACAATGAGCAGTTCTTC. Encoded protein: CSVLSTGPYNEQFF.

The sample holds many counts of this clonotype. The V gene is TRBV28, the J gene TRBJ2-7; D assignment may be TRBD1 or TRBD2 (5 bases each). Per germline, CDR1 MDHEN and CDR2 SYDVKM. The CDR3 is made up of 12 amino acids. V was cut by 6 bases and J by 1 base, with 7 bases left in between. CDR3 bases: TGTGCCAGCAGGAGGGGATCCTACGAGCAGTACTTC. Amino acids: CASRRGSYEQYF.

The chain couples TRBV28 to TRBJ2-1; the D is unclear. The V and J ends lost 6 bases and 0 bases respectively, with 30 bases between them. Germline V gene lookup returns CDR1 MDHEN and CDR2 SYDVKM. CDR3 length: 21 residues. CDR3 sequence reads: CASSSPYIPRLDHSSYNEQFF. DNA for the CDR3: TGTGCCAGCAGCTCCCCCTATATCCCCCGACTCGACCACAGCTCCTACAATGAGCAGTTCTTC.

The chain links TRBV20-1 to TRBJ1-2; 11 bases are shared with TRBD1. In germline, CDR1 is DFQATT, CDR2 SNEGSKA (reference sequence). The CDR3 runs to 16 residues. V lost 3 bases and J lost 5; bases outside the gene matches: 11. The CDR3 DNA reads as TGCAGTGCTAGTCCGGGACAGGGGGATTTGGGGTATGGCTACACCTTC. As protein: CSASPGQGDLGYGYTF.

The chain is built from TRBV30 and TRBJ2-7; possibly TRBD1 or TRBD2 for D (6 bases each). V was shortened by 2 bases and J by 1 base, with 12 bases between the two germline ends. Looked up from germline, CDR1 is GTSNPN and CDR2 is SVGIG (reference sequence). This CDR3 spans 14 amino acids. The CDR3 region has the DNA TGTGCCTGGAGTAGGGGGGCCTCTTCCTACGAGCAGTACTTC. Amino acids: CAWSRGASSYEQYF.

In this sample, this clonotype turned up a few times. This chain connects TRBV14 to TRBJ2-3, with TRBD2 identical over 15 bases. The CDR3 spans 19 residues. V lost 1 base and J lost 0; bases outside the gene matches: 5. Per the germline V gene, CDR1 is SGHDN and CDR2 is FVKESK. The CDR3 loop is CASSQGAGTSGRSTDTQYF. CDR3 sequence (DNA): TGTGCCAGCAGCCAAGGTGCCGGGACTAGCGGGAGGAGCACAGATACGCAGTATTTT.

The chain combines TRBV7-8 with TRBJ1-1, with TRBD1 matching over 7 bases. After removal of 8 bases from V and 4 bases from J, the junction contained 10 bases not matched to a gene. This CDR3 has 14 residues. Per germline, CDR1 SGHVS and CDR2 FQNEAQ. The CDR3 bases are TGTGCCAGCGGCGGGACAGTCAGAGGCACTGAAGCTTTCTTT. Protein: CASGGTVRGTEAFF.

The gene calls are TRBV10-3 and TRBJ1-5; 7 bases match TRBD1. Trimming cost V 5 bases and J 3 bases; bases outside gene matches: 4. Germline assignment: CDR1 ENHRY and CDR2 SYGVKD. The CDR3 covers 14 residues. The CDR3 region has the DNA TGTGCCATCAGTCCGACAGGGAACAATCAGCCCCAGCATTTT. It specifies CAISPTGNNQPQHF.